A selection of T cell receptor beta chains follows, all from one sample in a study of PD-1 blockade in classical Hodgkin lymphoma. Only in-frame clones appear in the TCRdb table, and some are missing; sequencing was by immunoSEQ multiplex PCR. The table lists roughly 92,000 clones, roughly 92% of them singletons. The input for sequencing was peripheral blood mononuclear cells (PBMCs), taken at baseline. These receptors were collected from a human donor with classical Hodgkin lymphoma. The CDR3 runs from the conserved cysteine through the conserved F or W. D genes are given only for firm matches. Size values are once, few and many counts, or a class for expanded clones, and some rows have none.

v_call: TRBV10-2
clone_size: few
j_call: TRBJ1-1
d_call: .
cdr3_aa: CASSFAGVSVRNTEAFF
cdr3_nt: TGCGCCAGCAGTTTCGCAGGGGTATCAGTGAGGAACACTGAAGCTTTCTTT

v_call: TRBV19
clone_size: .
j_call: TRBJ2-7
d_call: .
cdr3_aa: CASSLPGLGGYEQYF
cdr3_nt: TGTGCCAGTAGTCTACCGGGACTTGGAGGGTACGAGCAGTACTTC

v_call: TRBV4-1
clone_size: once
j_call: TRBJ1-4
d_call: .
cdr3_aa: CASSPWTAVGEKLFF
cdr3_nt: TGCGCCAGCAGCCCATGGACCGCCGTGGGTGAAAAACTGTTTTTT

v_call: TRBV6-6
clone_size: .
j_call: TRBJ1-1
d_call: TRBD1
cdr3_aa: CASSYLFRTGEEAFF
cdr3_nt: TGTGCCAGCAGTTACCTTTTCCGGACAGGAGAAGAAGCTTTCTTT

v_call: TRBV6-5
clone_size: .
j_call: TRBJ1-5
d_call: .
cdr3_aa: CASSRTPSNQPQHF
cdr3_nt: TGTGCCAGCAGCAGGACACCGAGCAATCAGCCCCAGCATTTT

v_call: TRBV6-5
clone_size: .
j_call: TRBJ2-7
d_call: .
cdr3_aa: CASSYSHSSYEQYF
cdr3_nt: TGTGCCAGCAGTTACTCCCATTCCTCCTACGAGCAGTACTTC

v_call: TRBV27
clone_size: .
j_call: TRBJ2-3
d_call: TRBD2
cdr3_aa: CASCVGYGLADDTQYF
cdr3_nt: TGTGCCAGCTGTGTGGGATACGGACTAGCGGACGATACGCAGTATTTT

v_call: TRBV10-3
clone_size: .
j_call: TRBJ2-7
d_call: .
cdr3_aa: CAIRGAEQYF
cdr3_nt: TGTGCCATCAGGGGGGCCGAGCAGTACTTC

v_call: TRBV9
clone_size: .
j_call: TRBJ2-5
d_call: TRBD2
cdr3_aa: CASSVNPGLAGPQETQYF
cdr3_nt: TGTGCCAGCAGCGTAAACCCGGGACTAGCGGGACCCCAAGAGACCCAGTACTTC

v_call: TRBV7-6
clone_size: .
j_call: TRBJ2-3
d_call: TRBD2
cdr3_aa: CASSLAVGLAGDTDTQYF
cdr3_nt: TGTGCCAGCAGCTTAGCCGTAGGACTAGCGGGAGACACAGATACGCAGTATTTT

v_call: TRBV6-5
clone_size: .
j_call: TRBJ2-2
d_call: TRBD1
cdr3_aa: CASSNDRAGELFF
cdr3_nt: TGTGCCAGCAGCAACGACAGGGCCGGGGAGCTGTTTTTT

v_call: TRBV10-2
clone_size: .
j_call: TRBJ2-7
d_call: TRBD2
cdr3_aa: CASGRLAGGVEQYF
cdr3_nt: TGCGCCAGCGGACGACTAGCGGGAGGCGTTGAGCAGTACTTC

v_call: TRBV19
clone_size: .
j_call: TRBJ2-1
d_call: TRBD2
cdr3_aa: CASRGIAGEGAYNEQFF
cdr3_nt: TGTGCCAGTAGGGGCATAGCGGGAGAAGGTGCCTACAATGAGCAGTTCTTC

v_call: TRBV30
clone_size: .
j_call: TRBJ1-2
d_call: .
cdr3_aa: CAWNMGAFANYGYTF
cdr3_nt: TGTGCCTGGAATATGGGGGCATTTGCAAACTATGGCTACACCTTC

v_call: TRBV6-5
clone_size: .
j_call: TRBJ1-1
d_call: .
cdr3_aa: CASSYSAGNTEAFF
cdr3_nt: TGTGCCAGCAGTTACTCGGCGGGGAACACTGAAGCTTTCTTT

v_call: TRBV5-4
clone_size: .
j_call: TRBJ1-1
d_call: .
cdr3_aa: CASSLTPGPLPAFF
cdr3_nt: TGTGCCAGCAGCTTGACTCCAGGTCCCCTACCAGCTTTCTTT

v_call: TRBV2
clone_size: .
j_call: TRBJ1-1
d_call: .
cdr3_aa: CASSEATRGTEAFF
cdr3_nt: TGTGCCAGCAGTGAGGCGACACGCGGGACTGAAGCTTTCTTT